The 21 T cell receptor beta chains listed next were all sequenced from one sample in a study of tumor-infiltrating lymphocytes in primary liver carcinoma. Blood RNA was derived from unsorted whole blood, and germline DNA was extracted too. Synthesis of TCR beta cDNA was carried out from 500 ng total RNA with a constant-region primer. It was through three nested multiplex PCR rounds of slightly modified ARM-PCR that TCR beta libraries arose. Use of TRBV1-TRBV30 forward primers with a C-beta reverse primer characterized the first two PCR rounds, which lasted roughly 9 cycles each. From the multiplex PCR reads, TCRdb called clonotypes with MiXCR, one entry per CDR3 protein. Here the sample spans 300,000 to 400,000 distinct CDR3 sequences, approximately 60% being singletons. Sequencing input: peripheral blood. These receptors were taken from a man aged 40-55 years with primary liver carcinoma and hepatitis B virus infection.

A note on this clonotype: Mismatch with germline at one junction end may stem from a read error. The CDR3, as DNA: TGCACCAGCAGCCCGGGTCCTGACAGGCATCGGGGAAACACCATATATTTT. Its translation: CTSSPGPDRHRGNTIYF. The chain has TRBV5-1 and TRBJ1-3, with D possibly matching TRBD1 (6 bases). From germline, CDR1 is SGHRS and CDR2 YFSETQ. CDR3 size: 17 residues.

This clonotype was seen at least ten times. The chain couples TRBV29-1 to TRBJ2-5; D gene unclear. CDR1 and CDR2 (germline): SQVTM, ANQGSEA. V shed 1 base and J shed 0 bases, with 18 bases lying between them. This CDR3 region has 17 residues. DNA of the CDR3: TGCAGCGTTGAAGTGCGCGAGCCCAACGGTTACCAAGAGACCCAGTACTTC. Its protein product is CSVEVREPNGYQETQYF.

A word on this clonotype: This may come from a read error, since a much larger clone is one base off. The genes are TRBV29-1 and TRBJ1-2; D might be TRBD1 (6 bases). Trimming took 7 bases from V and 7 from J, leaving 19 bases between them. Germline lookup yields CDR1 SQVTM and CDR2 ANQGSEA. This CDR3 has 13 residues. CDR3 nucleotide sequence: TGCAGCGGGGACCCGACAGGCGAGGGTGGCTACACCTTC. It codes for CSGDPTGEGGYTF.

The chain combines TRBV6-5 with TRBJ2-5; TRBD2 aligns across 8 bases. Germline V lookup: CDR1 MNHEY, CDR2 SVGAGI. The CDR3 covers 19 residues. The V and J ends lost 7 bases and 3 bases, in that order; junction bases with no gene match: 22. The CDR3 sequence is CASTYKLRWPLAGKETQYF. As DNA, the CDR3 is TGTGCCAGCACTTATAAGCTGAGGTGGCCCCTAGCGGGTAAAGAGACCCAGTACTTC.

Comment on this clonotype: One base away lies a much larger clone, so this may be a sequencing read error. The V call is TRBV4-3, the J call TRBJ2-3; weak D call: TRBD1 (6 bases). Germline CDR1 LGHNA, CDR2 YSLEER. CDR3 length equals 16 residues. This chain's CDR3 is CASCQDRQAFTDTQYF. For the CDR3, the DNA is TGCGCCAGCTGCCAAGACCGACAGGCCTTCACAGATACGCAGTATTTT.

The rearrangement joins TRBV4-1 to TRBJ2-3, with 8 positions matching TRBD2. CDR1 and CDR2 from the germline V gene are MGHRA and YSYEKL. J gave up 8 bases and V 7 bases, and 11 bases lay outside the gene matches. CDR3 length: 14 residues. The CDR3 loop reads CASTFGRRGGTQYF. In nucleotides, the CDR3 is TGCGCCAGCACCTTTGGGCGCCGGGGGGGTACGCAGTATTTT.

About this clonotype: A junction end diverges from the germline sequence, so it may reflect a read error. This chain connects TRBV12-3 or TRBV12-4 to TRBJ2-6, with no clear D. This CDR3 contains 16 residues. CDR3 residues: CASSSQTVSGVNVLTF. CDR3 sequence (DNA): TGTGCCAGCAGTTCCCAGACCGTCTCTGGGGTCAACGTCCTGACTTTC.

As for this clonotype: A read error may explain this, as a much larger clone is one base away. V and J are TRBV6-6 and TRBJ1-5; possibly TRBD1 for D (6 bases). Trimming took off 5 bases at V and 9 bases at J, with 17 bases between the two ends. Germline-derived CDR1 and CDR2 are MNHNY and SVGAGI (reference sequence). This CDR3 region has 14 residues. The DNA for the CDR3 is TGTGCCAGCAGTCTTGAGAGGGGGGGATGGCCCCAGCATTTT. Residues: CASSLERGGWPQHF.

This clonotype was picked up many times. V and J are TRBV12-3 or TRBV12-4 and TRBJ2-7; 7 nucleotides agree with TRBD1. The V gene end was trimmed by 8 bases and the J gene end by 3 bases; junction bases not matched to a gene: 7. This CDR3 comprises 13 residues. CDR3 nucleotide sequence: TGTGCCAGCGCGCCCTCAGGGGGCTACGAGCAGTACTTC. Translation gives CASAPSGGYEQYF.

With respect to this clonotype: This may be a read error: a much more frequent sequence differs by one nucleotide. This rearrangement joins TRBV7-9 to TRBJ2-5; D uncertain. CDR1 and CDR2 (germline): SEHNR, FQNEAQ (reference sequence). With 5 bases removed from V and 5 bases from J, the gap between germline ends came to 6 bases. The CDR3 contains 11 residues. The CDR3 DNA follows: TGTGCCAGCAGCCTTCCGGAGACCCAGTACTTC. Translating it yields CASSLPETQYF.

About this clonotype itself: A much larger clone is a single base away; this may be a read error. The chain employs TRBV6-2 or TRBV6-3 and TRBJ2-7; D might be TRBD1 or TRBD2, each matching 6 bases. The V and J ends lost 8 bases and 2 bases respectively, with 28 bases between them. Germline-derived CDR1 and CDR2 are MNHEY and SVGEGT. The CDR3 has 18 residues. The CDR3 loop is CASGYPMGLGATAYEQYF. For the CDR3, the DNA is TGTGCCAGCGGGTATCCCATGGGACTGGGGGCAACGGCCTACGAGCAGTACTTC.

For this clonotype: A read error may produce the germline difference seen at one junction end. The rearrangement joins TRBV28 to TRBJ2-1; D gene unclear. Germline CDR1 and CDR2: MDHEN and SYDVKM. The CDR3 covers 12 residues. CDR3 sequence: CATSFELNEQFF. CDR3 in DNA: TGTGCCACCAGTTTTGAACTGAATGAGCAGTTCTTC.

Many counts were recorded for this clonotype. The CDR3 region has the DNA TGTGCCAGCAGTGCTGCCGGAGGAAACACCATATATTTT. Protein: CASSAAGGNTIYF. This chain links TRBV12-3 or TRBV12-4 with TRBJ1-3, with D unresolved. Trimming removed 5 bases at V and 4 bases at J, with 9 bases between. The CDR3 is 13 amino acids.

The V call is TRBV6-2 or TRBV6-3, the J call TRBJ2-7; unclear D gene. CDR1 is MNHEY, CDR2 SVGEGT, per germline. The CDR3 spans 12 residues. The V and J ends lost 7 bases and 4 bases respectively, with 11 bases between them. CDR3 residues: CASTSNVYEQYF. The CDR3 DNA reads TGTGCCAGCACCTCTAATGTTTACGAGCAGTACTTC.

The rearrangement joins TRBV7-8 to TRBJ1-5, with a weak D call TRBD1 (5 bases). V lost 3 bases and J 5 bases, leaving 8 bases between the germline ends. The CDR3 totals 13 residues. Germline values: CDR1 SGHVS, CDR2 FQNEAQ. The CDR3 DNA is TGTGCCAGCAGCTTTGTACAGGATCAGCCCCAGCATTTT. Translated: CASSFVQDQPQHF.

A single count supports this clonotype. A much larger clone is a single base away; this may be a read error. The rearrangement joins TRBV13 to TRBJ2-1; 14 bases align to TRBD2. Germline CDR1 and CDR2: PRHDT and FYEKMQ (reference sequence). The CDR3 length is 17 residues. The CDR3 here is CGSSLGTSGSWGNEQFF. The CDR3 nucleotides read TGTGGCAGCAGCCTAGGGACTAGCGGGAGTTGGGGCAATGAGCAGTTCTTC. The complete variable domain, with remaining parts taken from reference TRBV13 and TRBJ2-1, reads AAGVIQSPRHLIKEKRETATLKCYPIPRHDTVYWYQQGPGQDPQFLISFYEKMQSDKGSIPDRFSAQQFSDYHSELNMSSLELGDSALYFCGSSLGTSGSWGNEQFFGPGTRLTVL.

Regarding this clonotype: A much larger clone lies a single base off, so this may be a read error. V is TRBV10-3 and J is TRBJ2-3, with TRBD2 identical over 8 bases. The CDR3 extends over 17 amino acids. J gave up 4 bases and V 2 bases, and 11 bases lay outside the gene matches. Germline values: CDR1 ENHRY, CDR2 SYGVKD. In DNA form, the CDR3 reads TGTGCCATCAGTGAGCTTCCGGGACTAGGAGGTGCAGATACGCAGTATTTT. This sequence encodes CAISELPGLGGADTQYF.

As regards this clonotype: A much bigger clone sits one base away, suggesting this may be a read error. The chain has TRBV6-5 and TRBJ2-6; D could derive from TRBD1 or TRBD2 (5 bases each). Per germline, CDR1 MNHEY and CDR2 SVGAGI. The CDR3 extends over 16 amino acids. The CDR3 nucleotides read TGTGCCAGCAGTTACGAGGGGTCCCCTGGGACCAACGTCCTGACTTTC. Residues: CASSYEGSPGTNVLTF.

This rearrangement joins TRBV6-1 to TRBJ1-1; a possible D gene is TRBD1 (5 bases). This CDR3 comprises 16 residues. Looked up from germline, CDR1 is MNHNS and CDR2 is SASEGT. The germline V and J ends were trimmed by 5 bases and 1 base, with 17 bases remaining between them. The CDR3 here is CASSRHYRGQNTEAFF. In DNA form, the CDR3 reads TGTGCCAGCAGTAGACACTACCGGGGCCAGAACACTGAAGCTTTCTTT.

Regarding this clonotype: The junction shows a germline mismatch at one end, possibly a read error. The chain employs TRBV6-1 and TRBJ1-1, with no clear D. Germline-derived CDR1 and CDR2 are MNHNS and SASEGT. The CDR3 contains 12 residues. The CDR3 region is CACSDVGKEAFF. The CDR3 coding sequence is TGTGCCTGCAGTGATGTTGGGAAAGAAGCTTTCTTT.

The sample holds a few counts of this clonotype. An end of the junction differs from the germline gene, which may be a read error. V is TRBV29-1 and J is TRBJ1-1; D is perhaps TRBD1 (5 bases). The CDR3 runs to 14 residues. Germline V gene sequence: CDR1 SQVTM, CDR2 ANQGSEA. The DNA of the CDR3 is TGCAGCGTTGGATCGACAGATATGAACATTGAAGTTTTCTTT. This translates into CSVGSTDMNIEVFF.